A selection of T cell receptor beta chains follows, all from one sample in a study of response to subunit inactivated influenza vaccine. TCRdb analysed the RT-PCR reads with MiXCR anew, one entry per CDR3 protein. The repertoire includes approximately 530,000 distinct CDR3 sequences, roughly 7.6% of them detected once, and around 13% sits in the top ten. The source was PBMCs from blood, collected around 25 months after vaccination. The receptors stem from a man aged 50 to 69 who received an inactivated influenza vaccine. Both conserved end residues are part of each CDR3. The D gene is left open where the match is weak. Where a row states a size, it is once, few, many or the class of an expanded clone; other rows omit it.

J	length	size	V	D	DNA	CDR3
TRBJ2-1	14	many	TRBV5-1	-	TGCGCCAGCAGCTTGTCGGGTGACTACAATGAGCAGTTCTTC	CASSLSGDYNEQFF
TRBJ2-2	13	-	TRBV7-8	-	TGTGCCAGCAGTTGGCAGAGAACCGGGGAGCTGTTTTTT	CASSWQRTGELFF
TRBJ2-4	17	few	TRBV7-2	TRBD2	TGTGCCAGCAGCCCTAGCGGGACACGCCTAGCCAAAAACATTCAGTACTTC	CASSPSGTRLAKNIQYF
TRBJ2-1	16	few	TRBV4-2	TRBD1	TGTGCCAGCAGCCAAGATAGAGGGACAGGGGGCAGTGAGCAGTTCTTC	CASSQDRGTGGSEQFF
TRBJ2-3	14	many	TRBV3-1	-	TGTGCCAGCAGCCAAGATGAGGTGAGGGATACGCAGTATTTT	CASSQDEVRDTQYF
TRBJ1-4	13	few	TRBV12-3/TRBV12-4	-	TGTGCCAGCACCTACTACCCTAATGAAAAACTGTTTTTT	CASTYYPNEKLFF
TRBJ1-5	14	-	TRBV3-1	TRBD1	TGTGCCAGCAGCTCATCGACAGGGCTGGAGCCCCAGCATTTT	CASSSSTGLEPQHF
TRBJ2-3	15	-	TRBV5-1	-	TGCGCCAGCAGCTTGCCAGGCCCCCCTGAGGATACGCAGTATTTT	CASSLPGPPEDTQYF
TRBJ2-5	16	few	TRBV6-1	TRBD1	TGTGCCAGCAGTCCACCGGACAGGGGGCCTCAAGAGACCCAGTACTTC	CASSPPDRGPQETQYF
TRBJ2-5	14	few	TRBV6-2/TRBV6-3	TRBD2	TGTGCCAGCAGTTCCCCGACTAGCCGAGAGACCCAGTACTTC	CASSSPTSRETQYF
TRBJ2-1	16	-	TRBV27	-	TGTGCCAGCAGTTTGGGGAGGCAGGGCGGCTACAATGAGCAGTTCTTC	CASSLGRQGGYNEQFF
TRBJ2-3	14	many	TRBV29-1	TRBD2	TGCAGCTTGACTAGCGGGGGATACCGGGATACGCAGTATTTT	CSLTSGGYRDTQYF
TRBJ2-5	13	many	TRBV11-2	-	TGTGCCAGCACCCCCAGGCGGGGAGAGACCCAGTACTTC	CASTPRRGETQYF
TRBJ2-3	17	few	TRBV24-1	-	TGTGCCACCAGTGATTTGCGCGCCGAGACTAGCACAGATACGCAGTATTTT	CATSDLRAETSTDTQYF